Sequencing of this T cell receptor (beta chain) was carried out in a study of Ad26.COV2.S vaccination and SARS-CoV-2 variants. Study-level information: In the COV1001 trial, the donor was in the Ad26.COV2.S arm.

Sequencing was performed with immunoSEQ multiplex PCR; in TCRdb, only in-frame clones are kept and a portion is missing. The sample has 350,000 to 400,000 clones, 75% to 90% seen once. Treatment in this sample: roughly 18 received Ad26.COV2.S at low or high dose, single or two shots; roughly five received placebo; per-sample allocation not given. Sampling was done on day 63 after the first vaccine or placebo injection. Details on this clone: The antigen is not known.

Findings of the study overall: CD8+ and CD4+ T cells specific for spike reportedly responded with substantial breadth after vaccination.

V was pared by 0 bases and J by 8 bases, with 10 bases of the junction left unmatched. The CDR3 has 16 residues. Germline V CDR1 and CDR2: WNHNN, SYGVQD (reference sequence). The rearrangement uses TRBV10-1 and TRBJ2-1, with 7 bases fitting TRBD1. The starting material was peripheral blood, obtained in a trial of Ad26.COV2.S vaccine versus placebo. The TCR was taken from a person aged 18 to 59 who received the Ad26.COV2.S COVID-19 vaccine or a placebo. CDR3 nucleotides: TGCGCCAGCAGTGAGTCCTATACAGGGGCGGGCTATGAGCAGTTCTTC. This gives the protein CASSESYTGAGYEQFF.